What follows is one TCR beta chain and its context. The sample originates from a study of radiotherapy plus CTLA-4 blockade in lung cancer. Produced via immunoSEQ multiplex PCR; TCRdb's table is partial and in-frame only. The sample lists roughly 53,000 clones, roughly three quarters occurring once. The specimen comprised peripheral blood, sampled from a patient treated with radiotherapy plus ipilimumab. The sequence was collected from a human donor with non-small cell lung cancer who had a partial response to radiotherapy plus ipilimumab.

CDR3 protein: CSVLDRGGADTQYF. The CDR3 DNA follows: TGCAGCGTCCTTGACAGGGGGGGCGCAGATACGCAGTATTTT. The chain is built from TRBV29-1 and TRBJ2-3; 9 bases agree with TRBD1. Trimming cost V 6 bases and J 4 bases; bases outside gene matches: 8. The germline V gene encodes CDR1 SQVTM and CDR2 ANQGSEA. CDR3 length: 14 amino acids.